Each of the 21 T cell receptor beta chains below was sequenced from the same sample in a study of type 1 regulatory T cells. Which antigens these TCRs recognize remains unknown. TCRdb reprocessed the reads with MiXCR, giving one entry per CDR3 protein. This sample has more than 50,000 distinct CDR3 sequences, with 62% found just once. Sequencing was performed on cultured non-Tr1 T cells, either the whole culture or a sorted T cell fraction (not recorded which). All receptors derive from a human donor in good health.

This sequence joins TRBV20-1 and TRBJ1-1; the D is unclear. The germline gives CDR1 DFQATT, CDR2 SNEGSKA (reference sequence). The CDR3 runs 12 residues. V lost 6 bases and J lost 3, with 11 bases in between. The CDR3 DNA reads TGCAGTGCCACAATAGCTGACACTGAAGCTTTCTTT. Translating gives CSATIADTEAFF.

J is TRBJ1-6 and V is TRBV27; the match to TRBD1 covers 9 bases. CDR1 is MNHEY, CDR2 SMNVEV, per germline (reference sequence). The V and J ends lost 6 bases and 7 bases, in that order; junction bases with no gene match: 4. The CDR3 has 14 residues. The DNA of the CDR3 is TGTGCCAGCAGCCCCGGGACAGGGAATTCACCCCTCCACTTT. It codes for CASSPGTGNSPLHF.

The chain recombines TRBV20-1 with TRBJ1-4, with TRBD1 as a possible D gene (6 bases). V was trimmed by 7 bases and J by 7 bases, leaving 13 bases between them. Germline loops: CDR1 DFQATT, CDR2 SNEGSKA (reference sequence). CDR3 length equals 12 residues. The CDR3 reads CSVAGAGEKLFF. DNA for the CDR3: TGCAGTGTTGCAGGGGCAGGTGAAAAACTGTTTTTT.

This rearrangement joins TRBV5-4 to TRBJ1-1; the D is unclear. CDR3 size: 12 residues. The germline CDR1 and CDR2 sequences are SGHNT and YYREEE (reference sequence). V dropped 4 bases and J dropped 11 bases, with 15 bases sitting between them. The DNA for the CDR3 is TGTGCCAGCAGCACTGACGCCTTCGGCGCTTTCTTT. This translates into CASSTDAFGAFF.

This clonotype appeared a single time. The rearrangement links TRBV6-5 to TRBJ2-7, with 9 bases identical to TRBD2. The CDR3 runs to 13 residues. Per germline, CDR1 MNHEY and CDR2 SVGAGI. V was clipped by 4 bases and J by 9 bases; unmatched bases: 7. CDR3 region: CASSLAGATGQYF. The CDR3 bases are TGTGCCAGCAGTTTAGCGGGGGCGACGGGGCAGTACTTC.

This clonotype was found a few times. This chain connects TRBV6-5 to TRBJ2-7, with D perhaps matching TRBD1 or TRBD2 (5 bases each). There are 13 residues in the CDR3. Trimming removed 10 bases at V and 7 bases at J, with 20 bases between. Germline V gives CDR1 MNHEY, CDR2 SVGAGI. CDR3 coding DNA: TGTGCCACTTCGGGGCAGGCGAGGGGAGAGCAGTACTTC. It encodes CATSGQARGEQYF.

V gene TRBV4-1 combines with J gene TRBJ2-4; no clear D. From germline, CDR1 is MGHRA and CDR2 YSYEKL. The V gene lost 0 bases and the J gene lost 6 bases, with 9 bases spanning the gap. There are 14 residues in the CDR3. CDR3 sequence: CASSQDGYPNIQYF. CDR3 sequence (DNA): TGCGCCAGCAGCCAAGATGGCTATCCAAACATTCAGTACTTC.

This clonotype is categorized as medium-sized. The chain couples TRBV20-1 to TRBJ2-1; 11 bases agree with TRBD2. This CDR3 comprises 15 residues. Unmatched junction bases numbered 6, after V lost 1 base and J lost 7 bases. Germline-derived CDR1 and CDR2 are DFQATT and SNEGSKA (reference sequence). The CDR3 nucleotides are TGCAGTGCTAGAGGGTCACTAGCGGGAGAAAATGAGCAGTTCTTC. Translating it yields CSARGSLAGENEQFF.

CDR3 nucleotides: TGTGCCAGCAGCTTTGGAGCGGGAGGGCCCTACAATGAGCAGTTCTTC. This sequence encodes CASSFGAGGPYNEQFF. The chain recombines TRBV7-9 with TRBJ2-1, with 10 bases that match TRBD2. Looked up from germline, CDR1 is SEHNR and CDR2 is FQNEAQ (reference sequence). J was trimmed by 2 bases and V by 3 bases; bases with no gene match: 4. This CDR3 region has 16 residues.

The rearrangement joins TRBV27 to TRBJ2-7; 7 bases are a match to TRBD1. The germline gives CDR1 MNHEY, CDR2 SMNVEV (reference sequence). The CDR3 length is 14 residues. Germline trimming cut 6 bases from V and 2 bases from J; bases unmatched to any gene: 7. The CDR3 is CASSRHGTAYEQYF. In DNA, the CDR3 is TGTGCCAGCAGCCGCCACGGGACAGCCTACGAGCAGTACTTC.

In DNA, the CDR3 is TGTGCCAGCAGCCTAAGGAGGACAGGGTCCTACGAGCAGTACTTC. This translates into CASSLRRTGSYEQYF. This chain connects TRBV7-8 to TRBJ2-7; 8 bases fit TRBD1. Germline loops: CDR1 SGHVS, CDR2 FQNEAQ. The trim removed 5 bases at V and 1 base at J, leaving 7 bases unmatched. The CDR3 loop spans 15 amino acids.

V usage is TRBV7-6 and J usage is TRBJ2-7; possible D gene TRBD2, 6 bases. Germline V gene sequence: CDR1 SGHVS, CDR2 FNYEAQ. Trimming shortened V by 1 base and J by 5 bases, and 15 bases separated the two germline ends. The CDR3 is 15 residues long. The CDR3 bases are TGTGCCAGCAGCTTAGTTCCCCTGTCTAGCGACGAGCAGTACTTC. It codes for CASSLVPLSSDEQYF.

The rearrangement links TRBV5-4 to TRBJ2-1; the match to TRBD2 covers 12 bases. V trimming: 4 bases; J trimming: 4 bases; junction bases outside the gene matches: 9. Germline lookup yields CDR1 SGHNT and CDR2 YYREEE (reference sequence). This CDR3 is built from 17 residues. This CDR3 reads CASSTGLAGTNYNEQFF. CDR3 nucleotides: TGTGCCAGCAGCACAGGACTAGCGGGAACTAATTACAATGAGCAGTTCTTC.

The chain couples TRBV30 to TRBJ2-3; 7 nucleotides agree with TRBD2. The CDR3 runs 14 residues. From germline, CDR1 is GTSNPN and CDR2 SVGIG (reference sequence). The ends lost 3 bases at V and 3 bases at J; junction bases unmatched: 6. CDR3: CAWRSRGSTDTQYF. The CDR3 bases are TGTGCCTGGAGGTCCCGCGGGAGTACAGATACGCAGTATTTT. The whole variable domain, remainder taken from reference TRBV30 and TRBJ2-3, is SQTIHQWPATLVQPVGSPLSLECTVEGTSNPNLYWYRQAAGRGLQLLFYSVGIGQISSEVPQNLSASRPQDRQFILSSKKLLLSDSGFYLCAWRSRGSTDTQYFGPGTRLTVL.

The V call is TRBV5-1, the J call TRBJ2-1; no clear D. The CDR3 length is 14 residues. Germline CDR1 is SGHRS and CDR2 is YFSETQ. Trimming stripped 0 bases from V and 7 bases from J, with 11 bases between. The chain's CDR3 is CASSLDTRGNEQFF. The DNA of the CDR3 is TGCGCCAGCAGCTTGGATACCCGTGGGAATGAGCAGTTCTTC.

The CDR3: CASSQERQGDYGYTF. The CDR3 region has the DNA TGCGCCAGCAGCCAAGAACGGCAGGGCGACTATGGCTACACCTTC. The chain carries TRBV4-3 and TRBJ1-2; maybe TRBD1 (5 bases). The CDR3 runs 15 residues. Trimming stripped 0 bases from V and 3 bases from J, with 11 bases between. The germline CDR1 and CDR2 sequences are LGHNA and YSLEER.

The CDR3, as DNA: TGTGCCATCAGTGAACGCAAGACAGGCGGCTACAATGAGCAGTTCTTC. Protein: CAISERKTGGYNEQFF. This chain uses TRBV10-3 with TRBJ2-1, with TRBD1 as a possible D gene (6 bases). Germline loops: CDR1 ENHRY, CDR2 SYGVKD. The CDR3 has 16 amino acids. Trimming stripped 3 bases from V and 3 bases from J, with 15 bases between.

This clonotype was detected once. The chain couples TRBV10-2 to TRBJ2-1; weak D call: TRBD2 (6 bases). The CDR3 has 15 amino acids. Germline V gene lookup returns CDR1 WSHSY and CDR2 SAAADI. V lost 5 bases to trimming and J lost 7 bases, with 18 bases between them. In DNA, the CDR3 is TGCGCCAGCAGTCCTCAGGAGGGCAGATTGAATGAGCAGTTCTTC. This sequence encodes CASSPQEGRLNEQFF.

The rearrangement links TRBV6-1 to TRBJ1-5; TRBD1 matches at 9 bases. This CDR3 has 15 residues. J was trimmed by 7 bases and V by 7 bases; bases with no gene match: 11. Germline values: CDR1 MNHNS, CDR2 SASEGT. CDR3 DNA sequence: TGTGCCAGCAATCATGGGGGACAGGGATACCAGCCCCAGCATTTT. Protein: CASNHGGQGYQPQHF.

This CDR3 is CASSFRPVGVMEEKLFF. As DNA, the CDR3 is TGTGCCAGCAGCTTCCGCCCCGTAGGTGTCATGGAGGAAAAACTGTTTTTT. The chain has TRBV7-8 and TRBJ1-4; D is uncertain. V dropped 3 bases and J dropped 8 bases, with 22 bases sitting between them. Germline V gene sequence: CDR1 SGHVS, CDR2 FQNEAQ. The CDR3 covers 17 residues. Based on the CDR3 plus reference TRBV7-8 and TRBJ1-4, the full variable domain is GAGVSQSPRYKVAKRGQDVALRCDPISGHVSLFWYQQALGQGPEFLTYFQNEAQLDKSGLPSDRFFAERPEGSVSTLKIQRTQQEDSAVYLCASSFRPVGVMEEKLFFGSGTQLSVL.

Details on this clonotype: The junction shows a germline mismatch at one end, possibly a read error. V and J are TRBV7-2 and TRBJ1-2; a possible D gene is TRBD1 (5 bases). The CDR3 has 13 amino acids. The germline V gene encodes CDR1 SGHTA and CDR2 FQGNSA. CDR3 amino acids: CASSSGALYGYTF. The CDR3 coding sequence is TGTGCCAGCAGCTCTGGGGCTTTATATGGCTATACCTTC. Using reference TRBV7-2 and TRBJ1-2 for the parts outside the CDR3, the full variable domain is GAGVSQSPSNKVTEKGKDVELRCDPISGHTALYWYRQSLGQGLEFLIYFQGNSAPDKSGLPSDRFSAERTGGSVSTLTIQRTQQEDSAVYLCASSSGALYGYTFGSGTRLTVV.